This T cell receptor beta chain was recovered during a study of blood T cell repertoires in COVID-19. About the study: COVID-19 samples from acute and convalescent phases originated in the United States, Italy and Spain. T cells, B-cell-depleted T cells, or PBMCs provided the cDNA or gDNA that served as material.

This CDR3 has 15 residues. V was trimmed by 0 bases and J by 0 bases, leaving 8 bases between them. Germline assignment: CDR1 MNHEY and CDR2 SVGAGI. Original handling: How many nucleated cells were present was estimated from reference gene primer amplification. Here immunoSEQ multiplex PCR was the method, and the copy in TCRdb shows in-frame clones only, minus some. That table gives V, J and clone size, and the DNA gave D and trimming. The profile shows about 90,000 clones, over 80% of them singletons. V is TRBV6-5 and J is TRBJ1-2, with D possibly matching TRBD1 (5 bases). The sequence derives from a woman aged 70 to 79 with active or convalescent COVID-19. Sequences were obtained from peripheral blood. The DNA for the CDR3 is TGTGCCAGCAGTTACTCGATAGGGGCTAACTATGGCTACACCTTC. Its protein is CASSYSIGANYGYTF.